A selection of T cell receptor beta chains follows, all from one sample in a study of tumor and adjacent non-tumor tissue in lung cancer. TCRdb itself ran the multiplex PCR reads through MiXCR, one entry per CDR3 protein. The sample holds about 200,000 distinct CDR3 sequences, over 55% seen once. Sequenced sample: lung tumor tissue. The receptors were sampled from a man in his fifties or sixties with non-small cell lung cancer. CDR3s include the opening cysteine and the closing phenylalanine or tryptophan. D genes are given only for firm matches. Clone size is stated in some rows and not others, as once, few, many or a class when expanded.

clone size: NA; D gene: TRBD1; V gene: TRBV20-1; J gene: TRBJ1-2; CDR3 protein: CSAAAGGQVYGYTF; CDR3 DNA: TGCAGTGCCGCAGCCGGTGGACAGGTTTATGGATACACCTTC
clone size: once; D gene: TRBD2; V gene: TRBV20-1; J gene: TRBJ2-1; CDR3 protein: CCASAGGIYNEQFF; CDR3 DNA: TGCTGTGCCTCAGCGGGGGGCATTTACAATGAGCAGTTCTTC
clone size: NA; D gene: NA; V gene: TRBV11-2; J gene: TRBJ2-3; CDR3 protein: CASSLVQGTQYF; CDR3 DNA: TGTGCCAGCAGCTTAGTGCAGGGTACGCAGTATTTT
clone size: few; D gene: TRBD1; V gene: TRBV20-1; J gene: TRBJ2-3; CDR3 protein: CSATGKGALGTDTQYF; CDR3 DNA: TGCAGTGCCACAGGGAAGGGGGCGCTGGGCACAGATACGCAGTATTTT
clone size: NA; D gene: TRBD1; V gene: TRBV28; J gene: TRBJ2-1; CDR3 protein: CGNSNPDREGNEQFF; CDR3 DNA: TGTGGCAACAGCAACCCGGACAGGGAAGGAAATGAGCAGTTCTTC
clone size: few; D gene: TRBD1; V gene: TRBV7-3; J gene: TRBJ2-1; CDR3 protein: CASSLGQMYNEQFF; CDR3 DNA: TGTGCCAGCAGCTTGGGACAGATGTACAATGAGCAGTTCTTC
clone size: once; D gene: NA; V gene: TRBV6-1; J gene: TRBJ2-2; CDR3 protein: CASSLPRESFF; CDR3 DNA: TGTGCCAGCAGCTTGCCCAGGGAGTCGTTTTTT
clone size: few; D gene: NA; V gene: TRBV6-2/TRBV6-3; J gene: TRBJ1-5; CDR3 protein: CASGNREKQPQHF; CDR3 DNA: TGTGCCAGCGGCAATAGGGAAAAACAGCCCCAGCATTTT
clone size: many; D gene: NA; V gene: TRBV11-2; J gene: TRBJ1-6; CDR3 protein: CASREMTEYNSPLHF; CDR3 DNA: TGTGCCAGCAGAGAGATGACTGAATATAATTCACCCCTCCACTTT
clone size: NA; D gene: TRBD1; V gene: TRBV5-4; J gene: TRBJ1-2; CDR3 protein: CASSHYRGSGYTF; CDR3 DNA: TGTGCCAGCAGCCATTACAGGGGGAGCGGCTACACCTTC
clone size: NA; D gene: NA; V gene: TRBV11-2; J gene: TRBJ2-7; CDR3 protein: CASSLRLAGPYEQYF; CDR3 DNA: TGTGCCAGCAGCTTAAGGTTGGCAGGGCCCTACGAGCAGTATTTC
clone size: NA; D gene: NA; V gene: TRBV6-2/TRBV6-3; J gene: TRBJ2-1; CDR3 protein: CASNPDTLFYNEQFF; CDR3 DNA: TGTGCCAGCAATCCGGACACTCTCTTTTACAATGAGCAGTTCTTC
clone size: many; D gene: NA; V gene: TRBV11-1; J gene: TRBJ2-5; CDR3 protein: CASSLGPAGQETQYF; CDR3 DNA: TGTGCCAGCAGCTTGGGACCGGCGGGCCAAGAGACCCAGTACTTC
clone size: NA; D gene: TRBD1; V gene: TRBV6-1; J gene: TRBJ1-3; CDR3 protein: CASSAGTGPPYSGSTIYF; CDR3 DNA: TGTGCCAGCAGCGCAGGGACAGGTCCTCCCTACTCTGGAAGCACCATATATTTT
clone size: NA; D gene: NA; V gene: TRBV5-1; J gene: TRBJ2-1; CDR3 protein: CASSSTGRLPNEQFF; CDR3 DNA: TGCGCCAGCAGCTCCACAGGGCGGTTACCCAATGAGCAGTTCTTC
clone size: NA; D gene: NA; V gene: TRBV6-6; J gene: TRBJ1-4; CDR3 protein: CASSLKEPATNEKLFF; CDR3 DNA: TGTGCCAGCAGTTTGAAGGAACCTGCAACTAATGAAAAACTGTTTTTT
clone size: NA; D gene: TRBD1; V gene: TRBV6-1; J gene: TRBJ1-5; CDR3 protein: CASSDPGGSLSNQPQHF; CDR3 DNA: TGTGCCAGCAGTGACCCAGGGGGATCCCTGAGCAATCAGCCCCAGCATTTT
clone size: NA; D gene: TRBD2; V gene: TRBV2; J gene: TRBJ2-1; CDR3 protein: CAGAGVGGNEQFF; CDR3 DNA: TGTGCCGGAGCGGGGGTTGGGGGAAATGAGCAGTTCTTC
clone size: NA; D gene: NA; V gene: TRBV4-1; J gene: TRBJ2-1; CDR3 protein: CASSQGTLYKEQFF; CDR3 DNA: TGCGCCAGCAGCCAGGGGACCCTCTACAAAGAGCAGTTCTTC
clone size: NA; D gene: TRBD1; V gene: TRBV20-1; J gene: TRBJ2-5; CDR3 protein: CSAWTGVVETQYF; CDR3 DNA: TGCAGTGCTTGGACAGGGGTTGTGGAGACCCAGTACTTC
clone size: NA; D gene: NA; V gene: TRBV20-1; J gene: TRBJ2-1; CDR3 protein: CSADLPSRGWNEQFF; CDR3 DNA: TGCAGTGCTGACCTACCTAGCAGAGGGTGGAATGAGCAGTTCTTC
clone size: NA; D gene: NA; V gene: TRBV29-1; J gene: TRBJ1-5; CDR3 protein: CSVEIGAGTGDQTQHF; CDR3 DNA: TGCAGCGTTGAAATCGGCGCTGGGACTGGGGATCAGACCCAGCATTTT
clone size: NA; D gene: NA; V gene: TRBV20-1; J gene: TRBJ2-7; CDR3 protein: CSARGVTTLERYF; CDR3 DNA: TGCAGTGCTAGAGGTGTGACCACCCTCGAGCGGTACTTC
clone size: NA; D gene: NA; V gene: TRBV30; J gene: TRBJ1-4; CDR3 protein: CAWSRVTGNEKLFF; CDR3 DNA: TGTGCCTGGAGTAGGGTGACGGGTAACGAAAAACTGTTTTTT
clone size: NA; D gene: NA; V gene: TRBV12-3/TRBV12-4; J gene: TRBJ2-7; CDR3 protein: CASSLSGGSYEKYF; CDR3 DNA: TGTGCCAGCAGTTTATCGGGGGGCTCCTACGAGAAGTACTTC
clone size: NA; D gene: NA; V gene: TRBV30; J gene: TRBJ2-1; CDR3 protein: CAWSGVSHNEQFF; CDR3 DNA: TGTGCCTGGAGTGGGGTGTCACACAATGAGCAGTTCTTC
clone size: few; D gene: TRBD1; V gene: TRBV30; J gene: TRBJ1-3; CDR3 protein: CALDRGFGNTIYF; CDR3 DNA: TGTGCCCTGGACAGGGGGTTTGGAAACACCATATATTTT
clone size: many; D gene: TRBD1; V gene: TRBV12-3/TRBV12-4; J gene: TRBJ2-1; CDR3 protein: CASSSPGQGGPKAEQFF; CDR3 DNA: TGTGCCAGCAGTTCCCCGGGACAGGGGGGTCCCAAGGCTGAGCAGTTCTTC
clone size: many; D gene: NA; V gene: TRBV11-2; J gene: TRBJ2-7; CDR3 protein: CASSLVVQGSRNEQYF; CDR3 DNA: TGTGCCAGCAGCTTAGTAGTTCAGGGGTCTAGGAACGAGCAGTACTTC
clone size: few; D gene: NA; V gene: TRBV6-5; J gene: TRBJ2-6; CDR3 protein: CASTANRANVLTF; CDR3 DNA: TGTGCCAGCACCGCAAACAGGGCCAACGTCCTGACTTTC
clone size: NA; D gene: NA; V gene: TRBV6-2/TRBV6-3; J gene: TRBJ1-1; CDR3 protein: CASTKRETNTEAFF; CDR3 DNA: TGTGCCAGCACCAAGCGGGAGACGAACACTGAAGCTTTCTTT
clone size: NA; D gene: TRBD1; V gene: TRBV12-3/TRBV12-4; J gene: TRBJ2-7; CDR3 protein: CASSLRDRGLYVQYF; CDR3 DNA: TGTGCCAGCAGTCTCCGGGACAGGGGGCTCTATGTGCAGTACTTC
clone size: many; D gene: NA; V gene: TRBV20-1; J gene: TRBJ2-5; CDR3 protein: CSARPLRKERAQYF; CDR3 DNA: TGCAGTGCTAGGCCCCTGAGGAAGGAAAGGGCCCAGTACTTC
clone size: once; D gene: NA; V gene: TRBV20-1; J gene: TRBJ1-5; CDR3 protein: CSARGDFILDGDTQHF; CDR3 DNA: TGCAGTGCTAGAGGGGACTTTATCCTGGATGGGGATACTCAGCATTTT
clone size: NA; D gene: TRBD2; V gene: TRBV20-1; J gene: TRBJ2-3; CDR3 protein: CSVRRRASGDGAQYF; CDR3 DNA: TGCAGTGTTAGAAGGAGGGCTAGCGGGGATGGTGCGCAGTATTTT
clone size: NA; D gene: NA; V gene: TRBV20-1; J gene: TRBJ2-7; CDR3 protein: CCAVLSHEQYF; CDR3 DNA: TGCTGTGCCGTACTTAGCCACGAGCAGTATTTC
clone size: NA; D gene: NA; V gene: TRBV12-3/TRBV12-4; J gene: TRBJ2-5; CDR3 protein: CASNSPAKPQETQYF; CDR3 DNA: TGTGCCAGCAACTCTCCCGCAAAACCCCAAGAGACCCAGTACTTC
clone size: few; D gene: NA; V gene: TRBV12-3/TRBV12-4; J gene: TRBJ2-7; CDR3 protein: CASRRAGSYEQYF; CDR3 DNA: TGTGCCAGCAGGAGGGCGGGGTCCTACGAGCAGTACTTC
clone size: NA; D gene: NA; V gene: TRBV12-3/TRBV12-4; J gene: TRBJ1-1; CDR3 protein: CASTGISMNTEAFF; CDR3 DNA: TGTGCCAGCACCGGAATCTCGATGAACACTGAAGCTTTCTTT
clone size: NA; D gene: NA; V gene: TRBV23-1; J gene: TRBJ1-1; CDR3 protein: CASSQYPGGAGTKAFF; CDR3 DNA: TGCGCCAGCAGTCAATATCCGGGGGGCGCGGGCACTAAAGCTTTCTTT
clone size: NA; D gene: NA; V gene: TRBV20-1; J gene: TRBJ1-1; CDR3 protein: CNARDPARGVRDTEAFF; CDR3 DNA: TGCAATGCTAGAGATCCGGCCAGGGGAGTCAGGGACACTGAAGCTTTCTTT
clone size: NA; D gene: NA; V gene: TRBV28; J gene: TRBJ1-5; CDR3 protein: CASRLTGIDQPKHF; CDR3 DNA: TGTGCCAGCAGGCTTACAGGAATAGACCAGCCCAAGCATTTT
clone size: few; D gene: NA; V gene: TRBV20-1; J gene: TRBJ1-2; CDR3 protein: CSVTLGNYGYTF; CDR3 DNA: TGCAGTGTTACCCTTGGGAACTATGGCTACACCTTC
clone size: NA; D gene: TRBD1; V gene: TRBV7-8; J gene: TRBJ1-1; CDR3 protein: CASRGTGSGTEAFF; CDR3 DNA: TGTGCCAGCAGGGGGACAGGGTCTGGCACTGAAGCTTTCTTT
clone size: many; D gene: NA; V gene: TRBV5-1; J gene: TRBJ2-3; CDR3 protein: CASSVKEGAITDTQYF; CDR3 DNA: TGCGCCAGCAGCGTGAAGGAGGGAGCCATCACAGATACGCAGTATTTT
clone size: few; D gene: TRBD1; V gene: TRBV13; J gene: TRBJ1-2; CDR3 protein: CASSLGTANYGYTF; CDR3 DNA: TGTGCCAGCAGCTTGGGGACAGCAAACTATGGCTACACCTTC
clone size: many; D gene: NA; V gene: TRBV6-2/TRBV6-3; J gene: TRBJ1-1; CDR3 protein: CASRPLGTGRTEAFF; CDR3 DNA: TGTGCCAGCAGACCCCTCGGCACAGGGAGGACTGAAGCTTTCTTT
clone size: few; D gene: NA; V gene: TRBV6-5; J gene: TRBJ2-7; CDR3 protein: CASSYLQGSEQYF; CDR3 DNA: TGTGCCAGCAGTTACTTACAGGGTAGCGAGCAGTACTTC
clone size: many; D gene: NA; V gene: TRBV20-1; J gene: TRBJ2-7; CDR3 protein: CSARDPWATYEQYF; CDR3 DNA: TGCAGTGCTAGAGATCCCTGGGCAACCTACGAGCAGTACTTC
clone size: NA; D gene: NA; V gene: TRBV11-3; J gene: TRBJ1-2; CDR3 protein: CASSPEQAASNNGYTF; CDR3 DNA: TGTGCCAGCAGCCCCGAGCAGGCCGCATCTAACAATGGCTACACCTTC
clone size: NA; D gene: NA; V gene: TRBV20-1; J gene: TRBJ2-1; CDR3 protein: CSVSPGRQEYEQLF; CDR3 DNA: TGCAGTGTTAGCCCGGGACGTCAAGAGTATGAGCAGCTCTTC